Following are 27 T cell receptor beta chains from one sample sequenced in a study of shared clonotypes between healthy human individuals. Generated by immunoSEQ multiplex PCR, the TCRdb table keeps only in-frame clones and is missing some. The sample consists of about 1.4 million clones, roughly 96% of them appearing once. Sequences were obtained from naive CD4+ T cells sorted from blood. Subset here: CD45RA+ positively selected. The origin of the receptors is a young man in good health.

This chain connects TRBV11-3 to TRBJ2-3; D is unclear. V was shortened by 1 base and J by 2 bases, with 4 bases between the two germline ends. Germline V CDR1 and CDR2: SGHNT, YENEEA. This CDR3 is 13 amino acids long. The CDR3 protein is CASSLGITDTQYF. The DNA for the CDR3 is TGTGCCAGCAGCTTAGGTATCACAGATACGCAGTATTTT.

With respect to this clone: Other DNA variants within this sample encode the same CDR3. J is TRBJ2-3 and V is TRBV18; D is undetermined. V was cut by 2 bases and J by 4 bases, with 4 bases left in between. The germline CDR1 and CDR2 sequences are KGHSH and LQKENI. This CDR3 contains 12 residues. The CDR3: CASSPWADTQYF. The DNA for the CDR3 is TGTGCCAGCTCACCATGGGCAGATACGCAGTATTTT.

V is TRBV27 and J is TRBJ2-1; TRBD1 matches 7 bases. The CDR3 sequence is 15 residues long. Germline V gene lookup returns CDR1 MNHEY and CDR2 SMNVEV (reference sequence). V shed 3 bases and J 4 bases; nucleotides not matched to a gene: 6. CDR3 in DNA: TGTGCCAGCAGTTTTGGGGACAGAGAATACAATGAGCAGTTCTTC. It yields the protein CASSFGDREYNEQFF.

This chain connects TRBV19 to TRBJ2-1; unclear D gene. V was shortened by 5 bases and J by 2 bases, with 13 bases between the two germline ends. CDR1 and CDR2 from the germline V gene are LNHDA and SQIVND (reference sequence). The CDR3 extends over 15 amino acids. CDR3 amino acids: CASSSLVRPYNEQFF. The DNA of the CDR3 is TGTGCCAGTAGTTCTTTGGTGCGGCCCTACAATGAGCAGTTCTTC.

The rearrangement links TRBV5-5 to TRBJ2-1; tentatively, D is TRBD2 (6 bases). The CDR3 runs to 16 residues. V was shortened by 7 bases and J by 0 bases, with 17 bases between the two germline ends. CDR1 is SGHKS and CDR2 is YYEKEE in the germline V gene (reference sequence). The CDR3 sequence: CASDPGDPSSYNEQFF. The CDR3 DNA reads TGTGCCAGCGACCCGGGAGACCCCAGCTCCTACAATGAGCAGTTCTTC.

J is TRBJ2-2 and V is TRBV6-1; no definite D call. This CDR3 is 12 amino acids long. CDR1 and CDR2 (germline): MNHNS, SASEGT. V lost 6 bases, J lost 3 bases, and 5 bases lay in between. DNA of the CDR3: TGTGCCAGCAGACTGGACACCGGGGAGCTGTTTTTT. It specifies CASRLDTGELFF.

The chain is built from TRBV6-1 and TRBJ1-2; TRBD1 is a possible D gene (5 bases). The CDR3 has 14 amino acids. CDR1 MNHNS and CDR2 SASEGT come from the germline V gene. Trimming cost V 2 bases and J 1 base, with 8 bases left between them. The CDR3 coding sequence is TGTGCCAGCAGTGAAAGGGGATTTAACTATGGCTACACCTTC. It is translated as CASSERGFNYGYTF.

The chain combines TRBV29-1 with TRBJ2-1; the D gene is possibly TRBD2 (6 bases). Germline V gene lookup returns CDR1 SQVTM and CDR2 ANQGSEA. The V end lost 1 base, the J end lost 10 bases, and 11 bases lay between the germline ends. CDR3 length equals 12 residues. The CDR3 region is CSVEAYREEQFF. For the CDR3, the DNA is TGCAGCGTTGAAGCTTACCGGGAGGAGCAGTTCTTC.

This chain links TRBV6-5 with TRBJ1-2, with D hard to call. CDR1 is MNHEY, CDR2 SVGAGI, per germline. Trimming removed 0 bases from V and 2 bases from J, with 10 bases in between. This CDR3 contains 15 residues. CDR3 nucleotide sequence: TGTGCCAGCAGTTACTCGGGCAGCCAGAACTATGGCTACACCTTC. Amino acid sequence: CASSYSGSQNYGYTF.

The count of this clone is one. The CDR3 region is CASSDNPPRGTGELFF. CDR3 DNA sequence: TGTGCCAGCAGTGATAACCCGCCCCGAGGAACCGGGGAGCTGTTTTTT. The chain carries TRBV2 and TRBJ2-2; no reliable D call. The V gene lost 3 bases and the J gene lost 5 bases, with 16 bases spanning the gap. The CDR3 has 16 residues. From germline, CDR1 is SNHLY and CDR2 FYNNEI.

The chain has TRBV7-8 and TRBJ2-7, with D perhaps matching TRBD2 (6 bases). The CDR3 runs to 15 residues. Trimming removed 6 bases at V and 1 base at J, with 16 bases between. Germline V gives CDR1 SGHVS, CDR2 FQNEAQ. In DNA form, the CDR3 reads TGTGCCAGCAGGGCGACTAGTGCGACTTCCTACGAGCAGTACTTC. The encoded protein is CASRATSATSYEQYF.

V usage is TRBV7-2 and J usage is TRBJ2-7, with a tentative D call TRBD2 (6 bases). From germline, CDR1 is SGHTA and CDR2 FQGNSA. Trimming took 5 bases from V and 0 from J, leaving 14 bases between them. The CDR3 has 15 amino acids. The CDR3 nucleotides are TGTGCCAGCAGCACCCAGGCGGGGCCCTCCTACGAGCAGTACTTC. Translation: CASSTQAGPSYEQYF.

The J gene is TRBJ2-1, the V gene TRBV7-8; 10 bases map to TRBD2. The length of the CDR3 is 16 residues. The germline V gene encodes CDR1 SGHVS and CDR2 FQNEAQ. V shed 6 bases and J 3 bases; nucleotides not matched to a gene: 8. The CDR3 DNA sequence: TGTGCCAGCAGGCCTCTGGGGACTAGCGTCTACAATGAGCAGTTCTTC. Its protein product is CASRPLGTSVYNEQFF.

CDR3 protein: CASSGLSGRTYEQYF. The CDR3 DNA follows: TGTGCCAGTAGTGGCCTTAGCGGGAGAACCTACGAGCAGTACTTC. This chain links TRBV19 with TRBJ2-7, with 9 bases that match TRBD2. The V segment lost 5 bases and the J segment 2 bases; nucleotides outside the gene matches: 7. The CDR3 covers 15 residues. The germline V gene has CDR1 LNHDA and CDR2 SQIVND (reference sequence).

V gene TRBV27 combines with J gene TRBJ2-3; D ambiguous. This CDR3 contains 11 residues. Trimming cost V 2 bases and J 7 bases, with 4 bases left between them. Germline values: CDR1 MNHEY, CDR2 SMNVEV (reference sequence). CDR3 DNA sequence: TGTGCCAGCAGTTTAGATAATACGCAGTATTTT. Translation: CASSLDNTQYF.

This rearrangement joins TRBV21-1 to TRBJ1-2. TRBV21-1 constitutes a pseudogene. The CDR3 loop spans 16 amino acids. The CDR3 DNA is TGTGCCAGCATCCATAGCGGGACACCGGTTTACTATGGCTACACCTTC. Amino acids: CASIHSGTPVYYGYTF.

This chain connects TRBV6-6 to TRBJ1-1; D call uncertain. CDR3 length equals 14 residues. Germline V gene data show CDR1 as MNHNY and CDR2 as SVGAGI (reference sequence). Trimming shortened V by 7 bases and J by 1 base, and 13 bases separated the two germline ends. CDR3 region: CASKTGGPNTEAFF. DNA of the CDR3: TGTGCCAGCAAAACCGGAGGCCCGAACACTGAAGCTTTCTTT.

The gene calls are TRBV7-9 and TRBJ2-7, with D tentatively TRBD1 or TRBD2 (6 bases each). The CDR3 is 17 amino acids. The V gene's germline CDR1 is SEHNR and CDR2 FQNEAQ (reference sequence). Deletions cut 3 bases from V and 0 bases from J, with 18 bases between. CDR3 nucleotides: TGTGCCAGCAGCTTGGGGGGCGGACGTTCGACCTCCTACGAGCAGTACTTC. It yields the protein CASSLGGGRSTSYEQYF.

This clone occurred once. The sample contains more than one DNA sequence encoding this CDR3. J is TRBJ2-7 and V is TRBV19; 10 bases map to TRBD2. This CDR3 comprises 14 residues. Trimming at V came to 1 base and at J to 3 bases, leaving 0 bases not matched to a gene. Germline V gene sequence: CDR1 LNHDA, CDR2 SQIVND (reference sequence). CDR3 in DNA: TGTGCCAGTAGTATAGCTAGCGGGAGCTACGAGCAGTACTTC. It codes for CASSIASGSYEQYF.

This chain uses TRBV7-6 with TRBJ2-3; TRBD1 matches 11 bases. CDR1 is SGHVS, CDR2 FNYEAQ, per germline. This CDR3 region has 19 residues. Trimming at V came to 5 bases and at J to 4 bases, leaving 17 bases not matched to a gene. CDR3 sequence (DNA): TGTGCCAGCAGCCCTAGAAGAAGCTCCGGGACAGGGGGTGCAGATACGCAGTATTTT. This translates into CASSPRRSSGTGGADTQYF.

This rearrangement joins TRBV9 to TRBJ2-2; 7 bases agree with TRBD2. The CDR3 runs to 17 residues. Germline CDR1 reads SGDLS; CDR2 reads YYNGEE. Trimming cost V 4 bases and J 2 bases; bases outside gene matches: 11. In nucleotides, the CDR3 is TGTGCCAGCAGCCCGCGCGGAGCGGGATACAACACCGGGGAGCTGTTTTTT. This sequence encodes CASSPRGAGYNTGELFF.

The chain links TRBV5-1 to TRBJ2-7; 10 nucleotides agree with TRBD1. Germline lookup yields CDR1 SGHRS and CDR2 YFSETQ. The CDR3 is made up of 14 amino acids. The V and J ends lost 4 bases and 6 bases, in that order; junction bases with no gene match: 7. The CDR3 nucleotides read TGCGCCAGCAGCCGGGGACAGGGGTCCACCGAGCAGTACTTC. It encodes CASSRGQGSTEQYF.

The genes are TRBV10-2 and TRBJ2-3, with TRBD2 matching 9 bases. This CDR3 contains 15 residues. V was pared by 9 bases and J by 5 bases, with 12 bases of the junction left unmatched. CDR1 and CDR2 from the germline V gene are WSHSY and SAAADI. The CDR3 region is CARPNGGRAVDTQYF. The CDR3 DNA reads as TGCGCCAGACCCAACGGCGGGAGGGCCGTAGATACGCAGTATTTT.

Worth noting for this clone: Sequence at one end of the junction differs from germline and may be a read error. The chain uses TRBV9 and TRBJ2-2; TRBD2 might be the D (6 bases). Germline CDR1 and CDR2: SGDLS and YYNGEE. CDR3 size: 15 residues. The CDR3 sequence is CASSVGEMDTGGLFF. As DNA, the CDR3 is TGTGCCAGCAGCGTAGGGGAAATGGACACCGGGGGGCTGTTTTTT.

This chain uses TRBV19 with TRBJ2-1; maybe TRBD2 (7 bases). CDR1 LNHDA and CDR2 SQIVND come from the germline V gene (reference sequence). The CDR3 loop spans 16 amino acids. The V end lost 3 bases, the J end lost 5 bases, and 17 bases lay between the germline ends. The CDR3 nucleotides read TGTGCCAGTAGTATCTCTAGGGGGAGGGGGGACAATGAGCAGTTCTTC. It is translated as CASSISRGRGDNEQFF.

The chain uses TRBV15 and TRBJ2-2; 12 positions match TRBD2. CDR3 length: 17 amino acids. The V gene's germline CDR1 is LNHNV and CDR2 YYDKDF (reference sequence). With V trimmed by 0 bases and J by 4 bases, 3 bases remained unmatched. CDR3 region: CATSRDRLAGVTGELFF. DNA for the CDR3: TGTGCCACCAGCAGAGATCGACTAGCGGGAGTCACCGGGGAGCTGTTTTTT.

The chain combines TRBV15 with TRBJ2-5; D tentatively fits TRBD1 or TRBD2 (5 bases each). Germline lookup yields CDR1 LNHNV and CDR2 YYDKDF (reference sequence). This CDR3 has 16 residues. V shed 0 bases and J shed 0 bases, with 11 bases lying between them. CDR3 nucleotides: TGTGCCACCAGCAGAGATCTGGGGGTGAACCAAGAGACCCAGTACTTC. Its protein product is CATSRDLGVNQETQYF.